This is a list of T cell receptor beta chains from one sample in a study of CD8 T cells in ankylosing spondylitis. TCRdb ran MiXCR on the 5' RACE reads and lists one entry per CDR3 protein. The sample includes 300,000 to 350,000 distinct CDR3 sequences, around 21% seen only once; the top ten take about 4%. The material sequenced was blood, either unsorted or a sorted T cell fraction (not recorded which). All receptors come from a female donor with ankylosing spondylitis or in good health (not recorded which). The CDR3 runs from the conserved cysteine through the conserved F or W. The D gene is left open where the match is weak. The listing skips clone size in some rows; elsewhere it reads once, few, many or a size class.

v_gene	j_gene	abundance	len	d_gene	CDR3nt	CDR3aa
TRBV7-2	TRBJ2-1	few	8	NA	TGTGCCAGCAGCGCTTTAAACTTC	CASSALNF
TRBV5-1	TRBJ2-1	NA	16	TRBD2	TGCGCCAGCAGCTGGGGAGGACTAGCGGGAGGGGAAGAGCAGTTCTTC	CASSWGGLAGGEEQFF
TRBV29-1	TRBJ1-5	NA	13	NA	TGCAGCGTTGGGGGGGCAGGCAATCAGCCCCAGCATTTT	CSVGGAGNQPQHF
TRBV20-1	TRBJ2-5	NA	15	TRBD2	TGCAGTGCATCCTCACAGCGGGAGCAGACCGAGACCCAGTACTTC	CSASSQREQTETQYF
TRBV20-1	TRBJ1-6	NA	13	NA	TGCAGTGCTCAGGGTTTGGATAATTCACCCCTCCACTTT	CSAQGLDNSPLHF
TRBV4-2	TRBJ2-1	few	16	NA	TGTGCCAGCAGCCAAGTCGGGGGTAGCTCCTACAATGAGCAGTTCTTC	CASSQVGGSSYNEQFF
TRBV5-1	TRBJ2-1	NA	14	NA	TGCGCCAGCAGCTTGGTGGGCAGTCACAATGAGCAGTTCTTC	CASSLVGSHNEQFF
TRBV7-8	TRBJ2-5	few	15	NA	TGTGCCAGCAGCTTAGGGGGGCAGCCGCAAGAGACCCAGTACTTC	CASSLGGQPQETQYF
TRBV6-2/TRBV6-3	TRBJ2-1	NA	16	NA	TGTGCCAGCAGTTACGAAAGGGGCGGGACCAACTCGGAGCAGTTCTTC	CASSYERGGTNSEQFF
TRBV5-1	TRBJ2-1	few	11	NA	TGCGCCAGCAGCTTGGAGGAGGAGCAGTTCTTC	CASSLEEEQFF
TRBV6-2/TRBV6-3	TRBJ2-7	NA	14	TRBD2	TGTGCCAGCAGTTCCAGCGGGGGAGTCTACGAGCAGTACTTC	CASSSSGGVYEQYF
TRBV12-3/TRBV12-4	TRBJ1-1	few	13	NA	TGTGCCAGCAGTTCTTTGGGCTCGGGTGAAGCTTTCTTT	CASSSLGSGEAFF
TRBV27	TRBJ2-7	few	13	NA	TGTGCCAGCAGTAGAAATTGGGCATACGAGCAGTACTTC	CASSRNWAYEQYF
TRBV19	TRBJ2-7	NA	15	NA	TGTGCCAGTAGTCTGAGGGTTTACCCCTCCTACGAGCAGTACTTC	CASSLRVYPSYEQYF
TRBV20-1	TRBJ2-1	NA	16	TRBD2	TGCAGTGCTAGCCTAGCGGGAAGAGTGTCCTACAATGAGCAGTTCTTC	CSASLAGRVSYNEQFF
TRBV15	TRBJ2-7	few	14	NA	TGTGCCACCAGCAACTTTGGCCCTCCAAGAAAGCAGTACTTC	CATSNFGPPRKQYF
TRBV5-1	TRBJ1-1	few	15	NA	TGCGCCAGCAGCCCCGAAGGCAGTAAGAACACTGAAGCTTTCTTT	CASSPEGSKNTEAFF
TRBV4-3	TRBJ2-7	few	15	NA	TGCGCCAGCAGCCGCAGCTATGGGGGATCCTACGAGCAGTACTTC	CASSRSYGGSYEQYF
TRBV5-1	TRBJ2-1	few	16	TRBD2	TGCGCCAGCAGCAAGGTGACTAGCGGGAGTAGGGATGAGCAGTTCTTC	CASSKVTSGSRDEQFF
TRBV20-1	TRBJ2-7	few	13	TRBD2	TGCAGTGCTAGCGGGAGGGCCGCCCCCGAGCAGTACTTC	CSASGRAAPEQYF
TRBV4-3	TRBJ2-1	many	19	NA	TGCGCCAGCAGCCTGAAGGCCTTGGGGGGAGACGGAACCTACAATGAGCAGTTCTTC	CASSLKALGGDGTYNEQFF
TRBV20-1	TRBJ2-7	few	11	NA	TGCAGTGCTAGAGAATGGTACGAGCAGTACTTC	CSAREWYEQYF
TRBV7-6	TRBJ2-2	NA	15	NA	TGTGCCAGCAGCCGGGGACACAGCGGGACCGGGGAGCTGTTTTTT	CASSRGHSGTGELFF
TRBV14	TRBJ2-1	many	14	NA	TGTGCCAGCAGCCAAGGGGGACGTTACAATGAGCAGTTCTTC	CASSQGGRYNEQFF
TRBV11-2	TRBJ2-3	NA	13	NA	TGTGCCAGCAGCCCCAGGGCTACAGATACGCAGTATTTT	CASSPRATDTQYF
TRBV20-1	TRBJ2-3	NA	13	NA	TGCAGTGCTGGAGGGTCGGCGGCAGATACGCAGTATTTT	CSAGGSAADTQYF
TRBV29-1	TRBJ2-1	many	14	TRBD1	TGCAGCGTCGCGCCTAGGGGACAGGGCAATGAGCAGTTCTTC	CSVAPRGQGNEQFF
TRBV29-1	TRBJ1-3	few	13	TRBD1	TGCAGCGTTGAAGCAGGGGGTGGAAACACCATATATTTT	CSVEAGGGNTIYF